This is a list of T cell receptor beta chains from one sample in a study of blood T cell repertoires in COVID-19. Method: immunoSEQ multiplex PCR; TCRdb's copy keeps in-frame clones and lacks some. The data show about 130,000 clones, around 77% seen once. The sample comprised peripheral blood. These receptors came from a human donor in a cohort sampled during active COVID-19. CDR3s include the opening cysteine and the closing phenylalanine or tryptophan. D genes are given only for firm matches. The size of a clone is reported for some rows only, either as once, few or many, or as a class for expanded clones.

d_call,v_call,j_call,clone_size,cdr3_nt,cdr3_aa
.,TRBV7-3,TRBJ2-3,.,TGTGCCAGCAGCTTAATGCACTCGGGACTTAATACGCAGTATTTT,CASSLMHSGLNTQYF
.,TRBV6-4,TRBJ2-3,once,TGTGCCAGCAGTGATTTCGGGGGTTCAACAGATACGCAGTATTTT,CASSDFGGSTDTQYF
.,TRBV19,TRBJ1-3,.,TGTGCCAGTAGCCTCCCGTTAGGACACTCTGGAAACACCATATATTTT,CASSLPLGHSGNTIYF
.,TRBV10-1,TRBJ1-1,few,TGCGCCAGCAGTACTGATGGCGGCGAAGCTTTCTTT,CASSTDGGEAFF
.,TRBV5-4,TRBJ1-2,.,TGTGCCAGCAGCTTGGAGTCAGGAAATAACTATGGCTACACCTTC,CASSLESGNNYGYTF
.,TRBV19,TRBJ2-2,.,TGTGCCACCCTTAACGGGGAGTCCGGGGAGCTGTTTTTT,CATLNGESGELFF
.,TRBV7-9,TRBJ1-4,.,TGTGCCAGCAGCTTAAACTCTGGCGGCGGAAAACTGTTTTTT,CASSLNSGGGKLFF
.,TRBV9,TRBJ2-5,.,TGTGCCAGCAGCAAAGGGGGGGCCAGCCAAGAGACCCAGTACTTC,CASSKGGASQETQYF
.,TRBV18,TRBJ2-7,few,TGTGCCAGCTCACCACCGGAGGGGTACGAGCAGTACTTC,CASSPPEGYEQYF
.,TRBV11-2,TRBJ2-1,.,TGTGCCAGCAGCACAGTAAGGGGGAGATACAATGAGCAGTTCTTC,CASSTVRGRYNEQFF